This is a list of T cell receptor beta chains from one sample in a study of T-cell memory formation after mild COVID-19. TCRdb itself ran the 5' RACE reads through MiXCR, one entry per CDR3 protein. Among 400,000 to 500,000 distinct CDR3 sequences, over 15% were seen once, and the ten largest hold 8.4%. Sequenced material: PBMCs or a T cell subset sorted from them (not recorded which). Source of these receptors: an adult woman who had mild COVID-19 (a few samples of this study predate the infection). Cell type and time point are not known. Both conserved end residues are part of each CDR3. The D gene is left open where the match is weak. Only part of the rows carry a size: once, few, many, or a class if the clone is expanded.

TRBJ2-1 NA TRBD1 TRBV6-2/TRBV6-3 CASSYGTGGTYNEQFF TGTGCCAGCAGTTACGGCACAGGGGGCACCTACAATGAGCAGTTCTTC
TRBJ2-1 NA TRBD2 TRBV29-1 CSVAGSTYNEQFF TGCAGCGTAGCGGGATCTACCTACAATGAGCAGTTCTTC
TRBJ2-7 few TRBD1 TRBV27 CASSTGDEQYF TGTGCCAGCAGTACAGGGGACGAGCAGTACTTC
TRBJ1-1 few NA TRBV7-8 CASSLAGRENTEAFF TGTGCCAGCAGCTTAGCGGGCAGGGAGAACACTGAAGCTTTCTTT
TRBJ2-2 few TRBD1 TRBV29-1 CSVRTGRAGELFF TGCAGCGTGAGGACAGGTCGGGCCGGGGAGCTGTTTTTT
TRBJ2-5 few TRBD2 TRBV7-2 CASSLGTSGGTYQETQYF TGTGCCAGCAGCTTAGGGACTAGCGGGGGGACGTACCAAGAGACCCAGTACTTC
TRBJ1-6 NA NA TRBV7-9 CASSAAQGLGSPLHF TGTGCCAGCAGCGCGGCCCAGGGATTGGGTTCACCCCTCCACTTT
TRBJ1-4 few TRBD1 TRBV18 CASSPRQGMVSNEKLFF TGTGCCAGCTCACCGAGACAGGGAATGGTGTCTAATGAAAAACTGTTTTTT
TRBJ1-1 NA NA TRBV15 CATSRPSHGEGTPEAFF TGTGCCACCAGCAGACCAAGCCATGGGGAAGGGACCCCTGAAGCTTTCTTT
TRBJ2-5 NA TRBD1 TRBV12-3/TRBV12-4 CASSGNRGETQYF TGTGCCAGCAGCGGGAACAGGGGAGAGACCCAGTACTTC
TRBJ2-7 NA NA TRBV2 CASKTGFSYEQYF TGTGCCAGCAAGACAGGTTTTTCCTACGAGCAGTACTTC
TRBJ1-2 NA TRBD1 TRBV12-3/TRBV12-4 CASREGQGINYGYTF TGTGCCAGCAGGGAGGGACAGGGCATTAACTATGGCTACACCTTC
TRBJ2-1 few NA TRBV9 CASSVGDLPRYNEQFF TGTGCCAGCAGCGTAGGCGACCTGCCGAGATACAATGAGCAGTTCTTC
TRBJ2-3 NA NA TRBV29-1 CSGKGSRGGHNADTQYF TGCAGCGGAAAAGGAAGCAGAGGGGGGCATAACGCAGATACGCAGTATTTT
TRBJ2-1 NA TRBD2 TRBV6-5 CASRGLAGGLSGNEQFF TGTGCCAGCAGGGGGCTGGCGGGGGGCCTCAGTGGGAATGAGCAGTTCTTC
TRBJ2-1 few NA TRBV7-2 CASSLDASSYNEQFF TGTGCCAGCAGCTTAGACGCGAGCTCCTACAATGAGCAGTTCTTC
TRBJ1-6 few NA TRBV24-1 CATSEQPNSPLHF TGTGCCACCAGTGAACAGCCTAATTCACCCCTCCACTTT
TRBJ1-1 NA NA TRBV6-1 CASSDRRRRLNTEAFF TGTGCCAGCAGTGACCGAAGACGAAGATTGAACACTGAAGCTTTCTTT
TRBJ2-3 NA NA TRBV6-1 CASRWRGGGEGTDTQYF TGTGCCAGCAGGTGGAGGGGGGGCGGAGAGGGCACAGATACGCAGTATTTT
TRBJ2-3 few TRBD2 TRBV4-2 CASSQAGGDTQYF TGTGCCAGCAGCCAAGCGGGGGGGGATACGCAGTATTTT
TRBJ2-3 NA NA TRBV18 CASSPPSSDTQYF TGTGCCAGCTCACCTCCCTCTTCAGATACGCAGTATTTT
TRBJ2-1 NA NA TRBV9 CASSGRQSYNEQFF TGTGCCAGCAGCGGTCGACAGAGTTACAATGAGCAGTTCTTC
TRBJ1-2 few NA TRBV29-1 CSVEGFSTVPNYGYTF TGCAGCGTTGAAGGCTTTAGTACAGTCCCTAACTATGGCTACACCTTC
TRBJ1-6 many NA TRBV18 CASSREYNSPLHF TGTGCCAGCTCACGGGAATATAATTCACCCCTCCACTTT
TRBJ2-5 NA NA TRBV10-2 CASSDVGGLETQYF TGCGCCAGCAGTGATGTGGGGGGGCTGGAGACCCAGTACTTC
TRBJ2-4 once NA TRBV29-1 CSVTQSELQYF TGCAGCGTAACTCAGTCGGAACTTCAGTACTTC
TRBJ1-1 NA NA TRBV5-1 CASSRGTFGGEGTEAFF TGCGCCAGCAGCCGGGGTACTTTCGGGGGAGAAGGCACTGAAGCTTTCTTT
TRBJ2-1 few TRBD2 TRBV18 CASSPYARGFYNEQFF TGTGCCAGCTCACCATATGCGCGGGGGTTCTACAATGAGCAGTTCTTC
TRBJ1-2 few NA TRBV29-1 CSVVPPGLGGYTF TGCAGCGTTGTCCCCCCCGGACTGGGGGGCTACACCTTC
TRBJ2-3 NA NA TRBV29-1 CSTTTGSTDTQYF TGCAGCACAACGACAGGCAGCACAGATACGCAGTATTTT
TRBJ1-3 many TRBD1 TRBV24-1 CATSAGTGDGNTIYF TGTGCCACCAGTGCCGGGACAGGGGATGGAAACACCATATATTTT
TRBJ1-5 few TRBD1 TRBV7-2 CASSDIGPPTGVRQPQHF TGTGCCAGCAGCGATATTGGGCCACCGACAGGGGTAAGGCAGCCCCAGCATTTT
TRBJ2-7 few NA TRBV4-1 CASSQHPVTGTSGSEQYF TGCGCCAGCAGCCAACATCCGGTGACCGGGACATCGGGCTCCGAGCAGTACTTC
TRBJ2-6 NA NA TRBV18 CASSPPNRVLTGANVLTF TGTGCCAGCTCACCACCGAACAGGGTCTTGACTGGGGCCAACGTCCTGACTTTC
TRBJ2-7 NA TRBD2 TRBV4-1 CASSPGLAGATAYEQYF TGCGCCAGCAGCCCCGGACTAGCGGGGGCCACCGCCTACGAGCAGTACTTC
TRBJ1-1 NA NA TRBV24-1 CATSFRAEAFF TGTGCCACCAGTTTTCGGGCTGAAGCTTTCTTT
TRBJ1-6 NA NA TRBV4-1 CASSQDREGSSPLHF TGCGCCAGCAGCCAAGATCGTGAGGGGTCTTCACCCCTCCACTTT
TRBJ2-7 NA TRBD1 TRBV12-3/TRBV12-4 CASSQRQGDAYEQYF TGTGCCAGCAGCCAGAGACAGGGGGATGCCTACGAGCAGTACTTC
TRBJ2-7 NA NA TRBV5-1 CASSLDGGLVFEQYF TGCGCCAGCAGCTTGGACGGGGGGCTGGTCTTCGAGCAGTACTTC
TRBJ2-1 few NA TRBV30 CAWRRSSEQFF TGTGCCTGGAGGCGATCTTCTGAGCAGTTCTTC
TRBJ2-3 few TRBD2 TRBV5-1 CASSLAAGGPVGTQYF TGCGCCAGCAGCTTGGCAGCGGGAGGACCAGTTGGTACGCAGTATTTT
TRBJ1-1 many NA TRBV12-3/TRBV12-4 CASSLVGSAFF TGTGCCAGCAGTTTAGTTGGTTCGGCTTTCTTT
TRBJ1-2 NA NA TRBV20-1 CSARENYGYTF TGCAGTGCGAGGGAAAACTATGGCTACACCTTC
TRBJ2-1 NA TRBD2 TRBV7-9 CASSSIPGTSGPGNSYNEQFF TGTGCCAGCAGCAGCATACCGGGGACTAGCGGACCTGGTAACTCCTACAATGAGCAGTTCTTC
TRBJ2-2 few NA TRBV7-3 CASSHNFNTGELFF TGTGCCAGCAGCCACAATTTTAACACCGGGGAGCTGTTTTTT
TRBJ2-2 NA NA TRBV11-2 CASSSWSSETGELFF TGTGCCAGCAGCAGTTGGTCTAGCGAAACCGGGGAGCTGTTTTTT
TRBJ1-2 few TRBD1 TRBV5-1 CASSLEGGSGYTF TGCGCCAGCAGCTTGGAAGGGGGCAGTGGCTACACCTTC
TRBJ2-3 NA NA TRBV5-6 CASSRRTEGGRTDTQYF TGTGCCAGCAGCCGGAGGACAGAGGGAGGCCGCACAGATACGCAGTATTTT